These 21 T cell receptor beta chains came from one sample sequenced in a study of blood T cells in healthy people across ages. Combining a sample-barcoded 5' primer with a J-beta primer mix, a second PCR ran for 7 to 11 cycles. MiXCR, applied by TCRdb to the 5' RACE reads, yields one record per CDR3 protein. The data hold approximately 490,000 distinct CDR3 sequences, with 24% observed a single time. These same data were also listed under a study on T cells of mothers and their children.

Sequenced input: blood. These receptor sequences come from a boy between 5 and 17 years old in good health.

This clonotype showed up many times. The chain is built from TRBV28 and TRBJ2-4; D gene ambiguous. The germline V gene has CDR1 MDHEN and CDR2 SYDVKM. The CDR3 has 16 residues. V lost 5 bases, J lost 0 bases, and 14 bases lay in between. The CDR3 loop is CASSPKRVLAKNIQYF. CDR3 nucleotide sequence: TGTGCCAGCAGTCCCAAACGAGTTCTAGCCAAAAACATTCAGTACTTC.

The gene calls are TRBV4-3 and TRBJ1-4, with TRBD1 matching over 7 bases. The germline CDR1 and CDR2 sequences are LGHNA and YSLEER. V lost 0 bases, J lost 7 bases, and 8 bases stayed unmatched. CDR3 length: 16 amino acids. CDR3 protein: CASSQDRQGGSEKLFF. CDR3 nucleotide sequence: TGCGCCAGCAGCCAAGATAGACAGGGAGGGAGTGAAAAACTGTTTTTT.

The genes are TRBV12-3 or TRBV12-4 and TRBJ1-5, with D possibly being TRBD1 (6 bases). The CDR3 loop spans 14 amino acids. V gave up 1 base and J gave up 4 bases, with 8 bases separating them. In DNA, the CDR3 is TGTGCCAGCAGTTTAGGGACAGCAAATCAGCCCCAGCATTTT. Translation gives CASSLGTANQPQHF.

This chain connects TRBV6-2 or TRBV6-3 to TRBJ2-7, with 13 bases lining up with TRBD2. The V and J ends lost 6 bases and 5 bases, in that order; junction bases with no gene match: 16. CDR3 length: 18 amino acids. Germline lookup yields CDR1 MNHEY and CDR2 SVGEGT. CDR3 region: CASSPTPPGLAGLHEQYF. The CDR3 nucleotides read TGTGCCAGCAGCCCGACCCCTCCGGGACTAGCGGGACTACACGAGCAGTACTTC.

The chain couples TRBV29-1 to TRBJ1-1; D is unclear. The germline V gene has CDR1 SQVTM and CDR2 ANQGSEA. The CDR3 totals 14 residues. Trimming stripped 1 base from V and 0 bases from J, with 9 bases between. The CDR3 loop is CSVEGEALNTEAFF. CDR3 DNA sequence: TGCAGCGTTGAAGGGGAGGCATTGAACACTGAAGCTTTCTTT.

V usage is TRBV6-5 and J usage is TRBJ1-1; unclear D gene. The CDR3 covers 12 residues. Per germline, CDR1 MNHEY and CDR2 SVGAGI. V was cut by 6 bases and J by 1 base, with 6 bases left in between. The DNA of the CDR3 is TGTGCCAGCAGCGAAAAGAACACTGAAGCTTTCTTT. Translating it yields CASSEKNTEAFF.

This chain uses TRBV15 with TRBJ2-2, with D possibly being TRBD1 (5 bases). Trimming removed 0 bases at V and 3 bases at J, with 17 bases between. This CDR3 spans 18 amino acids. Germline assignment: CDR1 LNHNV and CDR2 YYDKDF (reference sequence). DNA for the CDR3: TGTGCCACCAGCAGAGATGGAAATACCGACAGATACACCGGGGAGCTGTTTTTT. Protein product: CATSRDGNTDRYTGELFF. Full variable domain (missing parts from reference TRBV15 and TRBJ2-2): DAMVIQNPRYQVTQFGKPVTLSCSQTLNHNVMYWYQQKSSQAPKLLFHYYDKDFNNEADTPDNFQSRRPNTSFCFLDIRSPGLGDTAMYLCATSRDGNTDRYTGELFFGEGSRLTVL.

This clonotype was found a few times. The V and J genes are TRBV10-3 and TRBJ1-1; unclear D gene. CDR1 is ENHRY and CDR2 is SYGVKD in the germline V gene. V was cut by 3 bases and J by 0 bases, with 11 bases left in between. The CDR3 is made up of 15 amino acids. The DNA of the CDR3 is TGTGCCATCAGTGAATCCCTCGACTTGAACACTGAAGCTTTCTTT. Translated: CAISESLDLNTEAFF.

The chain employs TRBV7-9 and TRBJ2-5; a weak D match, TRBD2 (6 bases). V lost 5 bases and J 4 bases, leaving 14 bases between the germline ends. CDR1 and CDR2 from the germline V gene are SEHNR and FQNEAQ (reference sequence). CDR3 length equals 14 residues. CDR3 nucleotides: TGTGCCAGCAGCCTACAGGACGGGAGAGAGACCCAGTACTTC. Its protein product is CASSLQDGRETQYF.

This chain joins TRBV4-2 and TRBJ1-6; no firm D call. This CDR3 spans 15 amino acids. Deletions cut 0 bases from V and 7 bases from J, with 10 bases between. Germline V gene lookup returns CDR1 LGHNA and CDR2 YNFKEQ. This chain's CDR3 is CASSQDWVANSPLHF. The CDR3 DNA is TGTGCCAGCAGCCAAGACTGGGTGGCGAATTCACCCCTCCACTTT.

The genes are TRBV9 and TRBJ1-1; unclear D gene. This CDR3 is 13 amino acids long. V lost 2 bases, J lost 7 bases, and 12 bases lay in between. Germline CDR1 and CDR2: SGDLS and YYNGEE. CDR3 nucleotide sequence: TGTGCCAGCAGCGTCGTTGGCAGCTTTGAAGCTTTCTTT. It is translated as CASSVVGSFEAFF. Drawing the rest from reference TRBV9 and TRBJ1-1, the complete variable domain is DSGVTQTPKHLITATGQRVTLRCSPRSGDLSVYWYQQSLDQGLQFLIQYYNGEERAKGNILERFSAQQFPDLHSELNLSSLELGDSALYFCASSVVGSFEAFFGQGTRLTVV.

In its sample, this clonotype was seen a few times. A junction end diverges from the germline sequence, so it may reflect a read error. The rearrangement uses TRBV7-2 and TRBJ2-1; 10 nucleotides agree with TRBD2. The V gene's germline CDR1 is SGHTA and CDR2 FQGNSA. CDR3 length: 16 amino acids. CDR3: CASSSRLAGVYDEQFF. The CDR3 nucleotides are TGTGCCAGCAGCTCCCGGCTAGCGGGGGTCTACGATGAGCAGTTCTTC.

This clonotype was counted a single time. The chain joins TRBV5-1 to TRBJ2-3; D gene ambiguous. Looked up from germline, CDR1 is SGHRS and CDR2 is YFSETQ. The CDR3 consists of 14 residues. V was pared by 2 bases and J by 2 bases, with 9 bases between. CDR3 region: CASSFNANTDTQYF. CDR3 sequence (DNA): TGCGCCAGCAGCTTTAACGCTAACACAGATACGCAGTATTTT. Full variable domain (rest looked up from reference TRBV5-1 and TRBJ2-3): KAGVTQTPRYLIKTRGQQVTLSCSPISGHRSVSWYQQTPGQGLQFLFEYFSETQRNKGNFPGRFSGRQFSNSRSEMNVSTLELGDSALYLCASSFNANTDTQYFGPGTRLTVL.

This clonotype showed up just a few times. This CDR3 is CASSVSESSYNEQFF. CDR3 DNA: TGTGCCAGCAGCGTTTCGGAGAGCTCCTACAATGAGCAGTTCTTC. The V call is TRBV9, the J call TRBJ2-1; D is uncertain. This CDR3 spans 15 amino acids. CDR1 is SGDLS, CDR2 YYNGEE, per germline. The V end lost 2 bases, the J end lost 0 bases, and 9 bases lay between the germline ends.

The chain employs TRBV6-2 or TRBV6-3 and TRBJ2-6; TRBD1 is a possible D gene (6 bases). The CDR3 is 18 amino acids. Germline V gene sequence: CDR1 MNHEY, CDR2 SVGEGT. V was clipped by 4 bases and J by 7 bases, with 23 bases between them. The CDR3 DNA sequence: TGTGCCAGCAGTTCCCACCGGGACATATACTCGCGTGCCAACGTCCTGACTTTC. It specifies CASSSHRDIYSRANVLTF.

This clonotype turned up a few times. V usage is TRBV6-2 or TRBV6-3 and J usage is TRBJ2-2, with 9 bases identical to TRBD2. V lost 3 bases and J lost 5; bases outside the gene matches: 4. CDR1 and CDR2 (germline): MNHEY, SVGEGT. This CDR3 has 15 amino acids. The CDR3 sequence is CASSYITSGTGELFF. CDR3 nucleotides: TGTGCCAGCAGTTATATAACTAGCGGGACCGGGGAGCTGTTTTTT.

Regarding this clonotype: The junction differs from germline at one of its ends, possibly a read error. The genes are TRBV11-3 and TRBJ2-1; D is perhaps TRBD1 or TRBD2 (6 bases each). This CDR3 comprises 14 residues. CDR1 and CDR2 (germline): SGHNT, YENEEA. The CDR3 coding sequence is TGTGCCAGCAGCTTAGACCAGGGGAGGAATGAGCAGCTCTTC. Translated: CASSLDQGRNEQLF.

The V call is TRBV20-1, the J call TRBJ2-5; 11 bases are a match to TRBD1. Losses at the gene ends were 0 bases for V and 4 bases for J; bases not matched to a gene: 4. Germline lookup yields CDR1 DFQATT and CDR2 SNEGSKA (reference sequence). There are 15 residues in the CDR3. As DNA, the CDR3 is TGCAGTGCTAGAGATAGGACAGGGGGCGGAGAGACCCAGTACTTC. It specifies CSARDRTGGGETQYF.

V and J are TRBV27 and TRBJ2-7; 9 bases align to TRBD2. Germline CDR1 is MNHEY and CDR2 is SMNVEV (reference sequence). Trimming removed 2 bases from V and 6 bases from J; junction bases left unmatched: 11. There are 16 residues in the CDR3. CDR3 nucleotides: TGTGCCAGCAGTTTAGGGGCCGGGACTAGCTATATCGAGCAGTACTTC. Protein product: CASSLGAGTSYIEQYF.

This clonotype was counted between two and nine times. The chain joins TRBV12-3 or TRBV12-4 to TRBJ1-4; D call uncertain. The CDR3 loop spans 12 amino acids. The V end lost 6 bases, the J end lost 8 bases, and 10 bases lay between the germline ends. DNA for the CDR3: TGTGCCAGCAGGGGAACTCGAGAAAAACTGTTTTTT. This gives the protein CASRGTREKLFF.

This clonotype occurred a few times. The chain has TRBV7-9 and TRBJ2-5, with D perhaps matching TRBD1 (5 bases). V lost 4 bases, J lost 3 bases, and 6 bases lay in between. This CDR3 is built from 12 residues. CDR1 and CDR2 (germline): SEHNR, FQNEAQ (reference sequence). The CDR3 here is CASSSTEETQYF. The DNA for the CDR3 is TGTGCCAGCAGCTCGACAGAAGAGACCCAGTACTTC.